These 30 T cell receptor beta chains share one sample of origin, sequenced in a study of blood T cell repertoires in COVID-19. Here immunoSEQ multiplex PCR was the method, and the copy in TCRdb shows in-frame clones only, minus some. Among more than 250,000 clones listed, over 75% were seen once. Sequencing was performed on peripheral blood. The receptors stem from a human donor in a cohort sampled during active COVID-19.

V is TRBV4-1 and J is TRBJ2-7, with D unclear. The CDR3 has 13 residues. Trimming took 0 bases from V and 3 from J, leaving 6 bases between them. Germline CDR1 MGHRA, CDR2 YSYEKL. The CDR3 sequence is CASSQEAGYEQYF. The CDR3 nucleotides are TGCGCCAGCAGCCAAGAAGCCGGCTACGAGCAGTACTTC.

The V call is TRBV28, the J call TRBJ1-1, with D unclear. V gave up 6 bases and J gave up 5 bases, with 10 bases separating them. In germline, CDR1 is MDHEN, CDR2 SYDVKM. The CDR3 has 12 amino acids. The CDR3 sequence is CASRRDRTEAFF. DNA of the CDR3: TGTGCCAGCAGACGAGATCGTACTGAAGCTTTCTTT.

This chain uses TRBV24-1 with TRBJ2-1, with TRBD2 matching 7 bases. In germline, CDR1 is KGHDR, CDR2 SFDVKD. The CDR3 spans 17 residues. J gave up 2 bases and V 3 bases, and 9 bases lay outside the gene matches. CDR3 in amino acids: CATSDPGASGAYNEQFF. As DNA, the CDR3 is TGTGCCACCAGTGATCCTGGGGCCAGCGGGGCCTACAATGAGCAGTTCTTC.

The gene calls are TRBV5-4 and TRBJ2-5; no definite D call. V lost 4 bases, J lost 0 bases, and 7 bases lay in between. This CDR3 has 13 residues. CDR1 and CDR2 (germline): SGHNT, YYREEE (reference sequence). In nucleotides, the CDR3 is TGTGCCAGCAGCCCACAGTACCAAGAGACCCAGTACTTC. It translates to CASSPQYQETQYF.

The V call is TRBV2, the J call TRBJ2-2, with 7 nucleotides matching TRBD1. V gave up 7 bases and J gave up 4 bases; unmatched junction bases: 6. CDR1 SNHLY and CDR2 FYNNEI come from the germline V gene. The CDR3 sequence is 14 residues long. Here the CDR3 DNA reads TGTGCCAGCAAGGCAGGGGGAGTCACCGGGGAGCTGTTTTTT. Its protein product is CASKAGGVTGELFF. Variable domain in full (rest from reference TRBV2 and TRBJ2-2): EPEVTQTPSHQVTQMGQEVILRCVPISNHLYFYWYRQILGQKVEFLVSFYNNEISEKSEIFDDQFSVERPDGSNFTLKIRSTKLEDSAMYFCASKAGGVTGELFFGEGSRLTVL.

The rearrangement joins TRBV18 to TRBJ1-1, with D maybe TRBD1 (5 bases). This CDR3 spans 14 amino acids. Trimming cost V 1 base and J 6 bases, with 12 bases left between them. The germline gives CDR1 KGHSH, CDR2 LQKENI. Written as DNA, the CDR3 is TGTGCCAGCTCACCACTGGGCTCAGGGTCTGAAGCTTTCTTT. Protein product: CASSPLGSGSEAFF.

V gene TRBV5-1 combines with J gene TRBJ1-1, with 8 bases lining up with TRBD1. The J segment lost 4 bases and the V segment lost 7 bases, leaving 6 bases of the junction unmatched. CDR1 SGHRS and CDR2 YFSETQ come from the germline V gene. CDR3 length: 13 residues. CDR3 sequence reads: CASGTGQGTEAFF. The CDR3 DNA follows: TGCGCCAGCGGGACCGGACAGGGCACTGAAGCTTTCTTT.

This chain joins TRBV5-4 and TRBJ2-7; TRBD2 is a possible D gene (6 bases). The germline V and J ends were trimmed by 5 bases and 3 bases, with 15 bases remaining between them. Germline loops: CDR1 SGHNT, CDR2 YYREEE (reference sequence). The length of the CDR3 is 14 residues. In nucleotides, the CDR3 is TGTGCCAGCAGTCCGGTGGGCGGGGACTACGAGCAGTACTTC. Its protein product is CASSPVGGDYEQYF.

CDR3 sequence (DNA): TGCGCCAGCAGCTATGACGCAGGGATGGGGGGCTACGAGCAGTACTTC. It encodes CASSYDAGMGGYEQYF. J is TRBJ2-7 and V is TRBV5-1; D perhaps matches TRBD2 (6 bases). The V end lost 3 bases, the J end lost 3 bases, and 19 bases lay between the germline ends. The CDR3 is 16 amino acids. Germline CDR1 reads SGHRS; CDR2 reads YFSETQ.

This clone showed up just a few times. The chain is built from TRBV10-3 and TRBJ2-3, with 7 bases matching TRBD2. Trimming at V came to 6 bases and at J to 3 bases, leaving 9 bases not matched to a gene. The CDR3 extends over 15 amino acids. Germline V gives CDR1 ENHRY, CDR2 SYGVKD. CDR3 nucleotide sequence: TGTGCCATCAGATCCGGGACTACGGGAACAGATACGCAGTATTTT. This gives the protein CAIRSGTTGTDTQYF.

The V gene is TRBV28, the J gene TRBJ1-1; the D gene is possibly TRBD1 (6 bases). Germline V gives CDR1 MDHEN, CDR2 SYDVKM. V lost 7 bases to trimming and J lost 2 bases, with 14 bases between them. The CDR3 extends over 14 amino acids. CDR3 in amino acids: CASTADSTNTEAFF. The DNA for the CDR3 is TGTGCCAGCACCGCGGACAGTACCAACACTGAAGCTTTCTTT.

The chain has TRBV14 and TRBJ2-7; a possible D gene is TRBD1 (5 bases). The CDR3 covers 14 residues. The V gene lost 5 bases and the J gene lost 0 bases, with 11 bases spanning the gap. The V gene's germline CDR1 is SGHDN and CDR2 FVKESK. CDR3 nucleotides: TGTGCCAGCAGCTATACAGGTTACTCCTACGAGCAGTACTTC. Its translation: CASSYTGYSYEQYF.

DNA for the CDR3: TGTGCCAGTAGTATCCGGACAGGGGGCAAGGGTTCACCCCTCCACTTT. It is translated as CASSIRTGGKGSPLHF. This chain connects TRBV19 to TRBJ1-6; 11 positions match TRBD1. The CDR3 sequence is 16 residues long. From germline, CDR1 is LNHDA and CDR2 SQIVND (reference sequence). With V trimmed by 3 bases and J by 9 bases, 7 bases remained unmatched.

The rearrangement uses TRBV10-3 and TRBJ1-1; 8 bases line up with TRBD1. CDR1 is ENHRY and CDR2 is SYGVKD in the germline V gene. The CDR3 is 15 residues long. V lost 3 bases, J lost 1 base, and 4 bases stayed unmatched. DNA for the CDR3: TGTGCCATCAGTGAACTCGACAGGGGGAACACTGAAGCTTTCTTT. It codes for CAISELDRGNTEAFF.

This chain links TRBV20-1 with TRBJ2-5; 13 positions match TRBD2. CDR1 and CDR2 (germline): DFQATT, SNEGSKA (reference sequence). This CDR3 has 14 amino acids. V trimming: 3 bases; J trimming: 7 bases; junction bases outside the gene matches: 5. Here the CDR3 DNA reads TGCAGTGCTAGTACTAGCGGGGGGGCCGTGACCCAGTACTTC. Its protein is CSASTSGGAVTQYF.

V gene TRBV3-1 (or the pseudogene TRBV3-2) combines with J gene TRBJ2-1, with 9 bases lining up with TRBD2. V dropped 0 bases and J dropped 4; count of bases not matched to a gene: 4. From germline, CDR1 is LGHDT and CDR2 YNNKEL (reference sequence). CDR3 length: 16 residues. This chain's CDR3 is CASSQDTSGLYNEQFF. For the CDR3, the DNA is TGTGCCAGCAGCCAAGATACTAGCGGGCTTTACAATGAGCAGTTCTTC.

The chain employs TRBV19 and TRBJ2-1; D possibly corresponds to TRBD1 (5 bases). V lost 10 bases, J lost 7 bases, and 26 bases lay in between. Germline V lookup: CDR1 LNHDA, CDR2 SQIVND (reference sequence). This CDR3 spans 16 amino acids. CDR3 nucleotides: TGTGCCACCACAACGACACAGCCAACAGGACGAAATGAGCAGTTCTTC. Translating gives CATTTTQPTGRNEQFF. Variable domain in full (rest from reference TRBV19 and TRBJ2-1): DGGITQSPKYLFRKEGQNVTLSCEQNLNHDAMYWYRQDPGQGLRLIYYSQIVNDFQKGDIAEGYSVSREKKESFPLTVTSAQKNPTAFYLCATTTTQPTGRNEQFFGPGTRLTVL.

The V call is TRBV29-1, the J call TRBJ1-1; D ambiguous. CDR1 and CDR2 from the germline V gene are SQVTM and ANQGSEA. This CDR3 comprises 12 residues. V was shortened by 7 bases and J by 1 base, with 10 bases between the two germline ends. CDR3 in amino acids: CSAGHKNTEAFF. The CDR3 DNA reads TGCAGCGCCGGTCATAAGAACACTGAAGCTTTCTTT.

This clone was observed a handful of times. V usage is TRBV11-3 and J usage is TRBJ2-3; D perhaps matches TRBD1 (6 bases). The CDR3 extends over 14 amino acids. Trimming took off 1 base at V and 4 bases at J, with 9 bases between the two ends. Germline CDR1 is SGHNT and CDR2 is YENEEA. The CDR3: CASSLVAGADTQYF. As DNA, the CDR3 is TGTGCCAGCAGCTTAGTAGCAGGGGCAGATACGCAGTATTTT.

V usage is TRBV10-1 and J usage is TRBJ2-2, with D perhaps TRBD1 (5 bases). The CDR3 extends over 14 amino acids. Germline CDR1 WNHNN, CDR2 SYGVQD (reference sequence). Trimming cost V 3 bases and J 7 bases, with 12 bases left between them. The CDR3 sequence: CASSDIQGRGELFF. The CDR3 DNA follows: TGCGCCAGCAGTGATATCCAGGGCCGCGGGGAGCTGTTTTTT.

The chain employs TRBV29-1 and TRBJ2-7; D remains ambiguous. The CDR3 loop spans 12 amino acids. Trimming stripped 5 bases from V and 6 bases from J, with 14 bases between. Per germline, CDR1 SQVTM and CDR2 ANQGSEA. The CDR3 DNA sequence: TGCAGCGTTAGACCTCCTCTAGGCGAGCAGTACTTC. Encoded protein: CSVRPPLGEQYF.

The V call is TRBV6-5, the J call TRBJ2-1; the D is unclear. V lost 0 bases and J lost 7, with 13 bases in between. Germline-derived CDR1 and CDR2 are MNHEY and SVGAGI. The CDR3 covers 15 residues. DNA of the CDR3: TGTGCCAGCAGTTACTCAGACCTCGGGTGGAATGAGCAGTTCTTC. Residues: CASSYSDLGWNEQFF.

The chain has TRBV7-2 and TRBJ1-1; 9 bases fit TRBD1. Trimming at V came to 5 bases and at J to 4 bases, leaving 5 bases not matched to a gene. CDR3 length: 14 amino acids. CDR1 and CDR2 (germline): SGHTA, FQGNSA. The CDR3 nucleotides read TGTGCCAGCAGCAGGGACAGGGCGGCCACTGAAGCTTTCTTT. Residues: CASSRDRAATEAFF.

This sequence joins TRBV5-1 and TRBJ1-4, with 7 bases matching TRBD1. J was trimmed by 8 bases and V by 0 bases; bases with no gene match: 7. CDR1 is SGHRS, CDR2 YFSETQ, per germline. This CDR3 has 15 amino acids. The CDR3: CASSLAPQGSEKLFF. Here the CDR3 DNA reads TGCGCCAGCAGCTTGGCTCCACAGGGGTCCGAAAAACTGTTTTTT.

The chain joins TRBV10-3 to TRBJ2-5, with D possibly being TRBD1 (6 bases). V dropped 11 bases and J dropped 5 bases, with 18 bases sitting between them. The CDR3 extends over 13 amino acids. Germline values: CDR1 ENHRY, CDR2 SYGVKD. CDR3 residues: CAAAQGSRETQYF. The CDR3 coding sequence is TGTGCCGCGGCACAGGGAAGTCGGGAGACCCAGTACTTC.

The V and J genes are TRBV2 and TRBJ1-4; D gene uncertain. The CDR3 length is 15 residues. The V gene lost 3 bases and the J gene lost 4 bases, with 12 bases spanning the gap. Germline V gives CDR1 SNHLY, CDR2 FYNNEI. Written as DNA, the CDR3 is TGTGCCAGCAGTGACCTAGCAGTTAGTAATGAAAAACTGTTTTTT. It translates to CASSDLAVSNEKLFF. The whole variable domain, remainder taken from reference TRBV2 and TRBJ1-4, is EPEVTQTPSHQVTQMGQEVILRCVPISNHLYFYWYRQILGQKVEFLVSFYNNEISEKSEIFDDQFSVERPDGSNFTLKIRSTKLEDSAMYFCASSDLAVSNEKLFFGSGTQLSVL.

The chain combines TRBV7-9 with TRBJ1-1; D ambiguous. Looked up from germline, CDR1 is SEHNR and CDR2 is FQNEAQ (reference sequence). V gave up 5 bases and J gave up 1 base, with 11 bases separating them. The CDR3 runs 14 residues. The CDR3 spells CASSPGPKNTEAFF. CDR3 DNA: TGTGCCAGCAGCCCAGGCCCCAAGAACACTGAAGCTTTCTTT.

V gene TRBV6-2 or TRBV6-3 combines with J gene TRBJ2-3, with D possibly matching TRBD2 (5 bases). Germline-derived CDR1 and CDR2 are MNHEY and SVGEGT. V was cut by 2 bases and J by 2 bases, with 8 bases left in between. The CDR3 is made up of 14 amino acids. CDR3 nucleotides: TGTGCCAGCAGTTACCCGGACTCCACAGATACGCAGTATTTT. Protein product: CASSYPDSTDTQYF.

The rearrangement joins TRBV27 to TRBJ2-3; TRBD1 matches at 8 bases. V lost 8 bases, J lost 0 bases, and 1 base stayed unmatched. This CDR3 comprises 13 residues. Germline V gene lookup returns CDR1 MNHEY and CDR2 SMNVEV (reference sequence). DNA for the CDR3: TGTGCCAGCCGGACAGGGAGCACAGATACGCAGTATTTT. Translated: CASRTGSTDTQYF.

The chain couples TRBV5-1 to TRBJ2-5; 7 positions agree with TRBD1. CDR1 is SGHRS and CDR2 is YFSETQ in the germline V gene. The CDR3 consists of 15 residues. V was clipped by 4 bases and J by 5 bases; unmatched bases: 11. CDR3 amino acids: CASSLRDSRGETQYF. In DNA, the CDR3 is TGCGCCAGCAGCCTCAGGGACAGCCGTGGCGAGACCCAGTACTTC.